This T cell receptor (beta chain) was identified in a study of beta chain features in type 1 diabetes. Study information: Sorted cell examination encompassed around 100,000,000 cells across all samples. Study-wide results and limits: In all four CD4+ subsets, TCRB CDR3 length was significantly, moderately reduced in type 1 diabetes. Patients with type 1 diabetes showed fewer VDJ junction insertions and more deletions.

This clone was counted only a few times. What it binds is not known. Trimming pared 2 bases from V and 5 bases from J, leaving 9 bases between. Germline CDR1 is SQVTM and CDR2 is ANQGSEA. The CDR3 has 12 residues. Sorted populations all exceeded 95% purity. The authors reverse transcribed all of the isolated RNA, so sequencing captured expressed TCRB transcripts. Assay used: immunoSEQ multiplex PCR; TCRdb lists only in-frame clones, some missing. The sample contains approximately 160,000 clones, roughly 60% of which appear only once. This sequence was found in a man aged 30 to 45 with type 1 diabetes. Source material: naive CD4+ T cells from blood. V is TRBV29-1 and J is TRBJ2-5, with D unresolved. CDR3 DNA: TGCAGCGTTGAAATAGGTGGGGAGACCCAGTACTTC. Translation: CSVEIGGETQYF. Drawing the rest from reference TRBV29-1 and TRBJ2-5, the complete variable domain is SAVISQKPSRDICQRGTSLTIQCQVDSQVTMMFWYRQQPGQSLTLIATANQGSEATYESGFVIDKFPISRPNLTFSTLTVSNMSPEDSSIYLCSVEIGGETQYFGPGTRLLVL.